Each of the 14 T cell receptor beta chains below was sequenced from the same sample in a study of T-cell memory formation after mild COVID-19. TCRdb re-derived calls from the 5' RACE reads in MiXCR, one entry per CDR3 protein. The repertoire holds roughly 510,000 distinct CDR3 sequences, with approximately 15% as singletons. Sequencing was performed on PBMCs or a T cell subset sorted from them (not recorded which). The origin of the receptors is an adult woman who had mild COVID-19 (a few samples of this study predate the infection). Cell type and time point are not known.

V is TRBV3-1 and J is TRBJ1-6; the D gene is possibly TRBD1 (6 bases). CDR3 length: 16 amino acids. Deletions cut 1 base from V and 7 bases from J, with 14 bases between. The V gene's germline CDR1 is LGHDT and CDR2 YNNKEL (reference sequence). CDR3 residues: CASSQGPGARNSPLHF. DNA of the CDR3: TGTGCCAGCAGCCAAGGTCCAGGGGCCCGGAATTCACCCCTCCACTTT.

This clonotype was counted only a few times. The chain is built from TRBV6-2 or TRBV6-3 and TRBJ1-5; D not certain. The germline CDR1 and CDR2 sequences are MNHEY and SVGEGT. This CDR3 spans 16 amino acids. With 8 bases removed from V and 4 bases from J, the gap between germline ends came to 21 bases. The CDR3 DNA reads TGTGCCAGCTCGCGGGAGGGAGGATTGATGAATCAGCCCCAGCATTTT. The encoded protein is CASSREGGLMNQPQHF.

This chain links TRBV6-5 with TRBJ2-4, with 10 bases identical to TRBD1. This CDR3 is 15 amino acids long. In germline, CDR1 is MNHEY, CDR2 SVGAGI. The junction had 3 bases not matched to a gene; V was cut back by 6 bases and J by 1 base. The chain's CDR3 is CASRGQGGAKNIQYF. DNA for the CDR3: TGTGCCAGCAGAGGACAGGGGGGGGCCAAAAACATTCAGTACTTC.

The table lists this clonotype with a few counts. The CDR3 reads CATGGMNTEAFF. The CDR3 DNA reads as TGTGCCACGGGGGGGATGAACACTGAAGCTTTCTTT. The chain has TRBV10-3 and TRBJ1-1; maybe TRBD1 (5 bases). Trimming cost V 10 bases and J 0 bases, with 9 bases left between them. Per the germline V gene, CDR1 is ENHRY and CDR2 is SYGVKD. The length of the CDR3 is 12 residues.

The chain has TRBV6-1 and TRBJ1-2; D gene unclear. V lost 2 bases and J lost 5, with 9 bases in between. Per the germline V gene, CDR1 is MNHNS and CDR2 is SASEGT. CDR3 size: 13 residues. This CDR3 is CASSEHVGYGYTF. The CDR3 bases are TGTGCCAGCAGTGAACACGTCGGATATGGCTACACCTTC.

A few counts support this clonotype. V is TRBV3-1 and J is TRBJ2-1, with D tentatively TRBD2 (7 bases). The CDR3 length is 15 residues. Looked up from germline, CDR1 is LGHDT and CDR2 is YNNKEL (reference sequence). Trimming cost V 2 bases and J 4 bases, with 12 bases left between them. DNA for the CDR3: TGTGCCAGCAGCCAAATGGCGGGGGCTTACAATGAGCAGTTCTTC. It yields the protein CASSQMAGAYNEQFF.

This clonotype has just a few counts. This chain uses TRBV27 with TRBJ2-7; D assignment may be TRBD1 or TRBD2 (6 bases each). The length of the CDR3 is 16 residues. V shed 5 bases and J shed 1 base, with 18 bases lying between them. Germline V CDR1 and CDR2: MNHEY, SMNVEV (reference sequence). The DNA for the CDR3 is TGTGCCAGCAGTCCCCGGGGGCAGGGCCTATCCTACGAGCAGTACTTC. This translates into CASSPRGQGLSYEQYF.

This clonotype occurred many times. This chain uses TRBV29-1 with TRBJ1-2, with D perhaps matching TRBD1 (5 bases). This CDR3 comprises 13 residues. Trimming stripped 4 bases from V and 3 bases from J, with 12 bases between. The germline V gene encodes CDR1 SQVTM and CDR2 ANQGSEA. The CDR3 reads CSVGGLGDYGYTF. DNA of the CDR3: TGCAGCGTTGGAGGACTGGGGGACTATGGCTACACCTTC.

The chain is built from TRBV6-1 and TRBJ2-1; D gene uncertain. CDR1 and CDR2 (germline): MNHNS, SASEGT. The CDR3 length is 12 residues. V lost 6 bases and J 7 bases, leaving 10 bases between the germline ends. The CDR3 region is CASRELGNEQFF. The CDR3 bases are TGTGCCAGCAGGGAACTTGGGAATGAGCAGTTCTTC.

The CDR3, as DNA: TGTGCCAGCACAAGAGGGCCCGTGAGTGGGTACTACACCTTC. Its protein is CASTRGPVSGYYTF. V gene TRBV6-5 combines with J gene TRBJ1-2; D remains unclear. Trimming took 7 bases from V and 10 from J, leaving 22 bases between them. Germline V gives CDR1 MNHEY, CDR2 SVGAGI. The CDR3 consists of 14 residues.

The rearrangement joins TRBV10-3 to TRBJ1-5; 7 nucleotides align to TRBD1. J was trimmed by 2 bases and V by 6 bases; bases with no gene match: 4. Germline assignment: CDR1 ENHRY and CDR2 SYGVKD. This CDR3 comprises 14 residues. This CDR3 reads CAIRQGLGNQPQHF. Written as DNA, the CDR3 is TGTGCCATCAGACAGGGGTTGGGCAATCAGCCCCAGCATTTT.

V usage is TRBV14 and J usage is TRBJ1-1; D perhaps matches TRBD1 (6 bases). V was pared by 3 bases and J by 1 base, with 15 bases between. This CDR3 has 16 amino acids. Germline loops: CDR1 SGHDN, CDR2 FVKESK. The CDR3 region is CASSQDRYTPNTEAFF. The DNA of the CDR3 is TGTGCCAGCAGCCAGGACAGATATACTCCGAACACTGAAGCTTTCTTT.

The chain's CDR3 is CASLRRGDTDTQYF. In DNA, the CDR3 is TGCGCCAGCCTCAGGCGGGGGGACACAGATACGCAGTATTTT. This rearrangement joins TRBV5-1 to TRBJ2-3; 8 bases match TRBD2. The germline CDR1 and CDR2 sequences are SGHRS and YFSETQ. CDR3 length equals 14 residues. J lost 2 bases, V lost 7 bases, and 6 bases had no gene match.

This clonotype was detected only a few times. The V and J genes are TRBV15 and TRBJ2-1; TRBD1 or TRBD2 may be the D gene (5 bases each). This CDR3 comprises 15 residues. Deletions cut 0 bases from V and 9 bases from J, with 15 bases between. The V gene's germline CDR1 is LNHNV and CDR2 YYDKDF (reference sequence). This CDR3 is CATSRDAQGRGEQFF. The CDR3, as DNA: TGTGCCACCAGCAGAGATGCCCAGGGACGGGGTGAGCAGTTCTTC.